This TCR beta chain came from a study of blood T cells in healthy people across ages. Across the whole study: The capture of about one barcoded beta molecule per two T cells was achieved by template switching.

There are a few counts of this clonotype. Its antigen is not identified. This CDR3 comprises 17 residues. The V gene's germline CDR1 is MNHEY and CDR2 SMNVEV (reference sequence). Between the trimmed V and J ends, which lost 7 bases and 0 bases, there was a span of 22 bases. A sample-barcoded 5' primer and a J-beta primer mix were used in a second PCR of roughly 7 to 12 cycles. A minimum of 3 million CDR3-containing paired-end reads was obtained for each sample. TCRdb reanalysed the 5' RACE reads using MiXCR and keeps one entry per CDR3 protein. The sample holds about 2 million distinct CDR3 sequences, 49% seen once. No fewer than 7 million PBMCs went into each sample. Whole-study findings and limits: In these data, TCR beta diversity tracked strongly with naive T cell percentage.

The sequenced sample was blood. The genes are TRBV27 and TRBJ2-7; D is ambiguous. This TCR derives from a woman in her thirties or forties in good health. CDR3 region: CASTLASGFQSSYEQYF. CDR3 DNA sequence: TGTGCCAGCACCCTCGCCTCCGGGTTCCAAAGCTCCTACGAGCAGTACTTC.